The clone carrying this T cell receptor beta chain appeared a few times. Its matching antigen is unknown. This CDR3 has 16 amino acids. V was trimmed by 4 bases and J by 1 base, leaving 17 bases between them. The V gene's germline CDR1 is SGHTS and CDR2 YDEGEE. This sample was taken from a study of CD8 T cells in ankylosing spondylitis. Study-wide findings and caveats: Peripheral blood samples showed relatively rare disease-linked clones, and these clones were CD8+. What appeared characteristic of ankylosing spondylitis blood was a TCR beta motif of about eight highly homologous variants.

One entry per CDR3 protein results from TCRdb running MiXCR on the 5' RACE reads. The repertoire holds 250,000 to 350,000 distinct CDR3 sequences, about 19% seen once, with 7.5% to 9% in the top ten. The sample consisted of blood, either unsorted or a sorted T cell fraction (not recorded which). The V gene is TRBV5-8, the J gene TRBJ1-1; no reliable D call. This clonotype was obtained from a male donor with ankylosing spondylitis or in good health (not recorded which). The CDR3 is CASSPTAVIRNTEAFF. In nucleotides, the CDR3 is TGTGCCAGCAGCCCAACGGCGGTCATCCGGAACACTGAAGCTTTCTTT.